The present T cell receptor (beta chain) was sequenced within a study of regulatory T cells in long-lasting Graves disease. About the study: Less than 3 months of antithyroid drugs had been taken by newly diagnosed Graves' patients.

This clonotype was recorded a few times. Its antigen remains unidentified. Time point specified: newly diagnosed GD, antithyroid drugs for less than 3 months. Generation of the TCR library employed RNA extracted from PBMCs. Staff drew approximately 9.3 milliliters of peripheral blood into EDTA tubes. Trimming removed 3 bases from V and 8 bases from J; junction bases left unmatched: 7. The CDR3 runs 15 residues. General study findings and limits: Patients with persistent disease showed a bias toward TRBV28, TRBJ1-2 and TRBJ2-5.

Libraries of TCR beta came from iRepertoire HTBI primers plus Arm-PCR of CDR3 regions. Authors' methods: The samples yielded 55 to 75 TRBV and roughly 13 TRBJ segments. Via MiXCR, TCRdb re-called the multiplex PCR reads, giving one row per CDR3 protein. V and J calls and clone size were set by TCRdb, not the authors. This table holds about 400,000 distinct CDR3 sequences, roughly 15% found once. The origin of this receptor is a female donor with Graves disease. Sequenced material: peripheral blood mononuclear cells (PBMCs), taken at new diagnosis, from a patient treated with antithyroid drugs. This sequence joins TRBV12-3 or TRBV12-4 and TRBJ2-1; 10 nucleotides align to TRBD2. The CDR3 sequence is CASSLHSGGLYEQFF. The CDR3, as DNA: TGTGCCAGCAGTTTGCATAGCGGGGGGTTATATGAGCAGTTCTTC.